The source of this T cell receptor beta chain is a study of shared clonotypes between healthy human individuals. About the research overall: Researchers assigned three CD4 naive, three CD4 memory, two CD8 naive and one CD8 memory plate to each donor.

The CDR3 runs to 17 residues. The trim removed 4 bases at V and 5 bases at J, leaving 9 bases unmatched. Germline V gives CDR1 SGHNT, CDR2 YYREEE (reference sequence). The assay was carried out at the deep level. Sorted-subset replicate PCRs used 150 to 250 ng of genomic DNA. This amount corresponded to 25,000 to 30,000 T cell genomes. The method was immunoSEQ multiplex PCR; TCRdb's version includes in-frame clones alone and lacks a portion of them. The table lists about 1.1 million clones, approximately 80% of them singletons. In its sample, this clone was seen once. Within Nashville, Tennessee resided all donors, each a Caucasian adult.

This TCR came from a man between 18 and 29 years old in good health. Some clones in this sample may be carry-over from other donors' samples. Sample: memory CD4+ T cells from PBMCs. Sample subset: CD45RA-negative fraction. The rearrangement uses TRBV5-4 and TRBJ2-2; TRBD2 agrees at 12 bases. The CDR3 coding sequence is TGTGCCAGCAGCCCCCAGACTAGCGGGAGAACTACCGGGGAGCTGTTTTTT. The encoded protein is CASSPQTSGRTTGELFF.